One and the same sample provided the 16 T cell receptor beta chains below, sequenced in a study of identical twins. TCRdb re-called the 5' RACE reads through MiXCR, storing one row per CDR3 protein. The table lists approximately 600,000 distinct CDR3 sequences, nearly 10% of them singletons, with roughly 3% in the top ten. The same specimen was also included in a second study, on yellow fever vaccine responses in identical twins.

Sequencing used PBMCs. Every receptor here comes from a woman between 18 and 29 years old in good health.

The CDR3 coding sequence is TGCGCCAGCAGCCCTTTTGACGGAGAAGAGACCCAGTACTTC. Translation gives CASSPFDGEETQYF. The chain combines TRBV5-1 with TRBJ2-5, with no clear D. The CDR3 extends over 14 amino acids. Germline-derived CDR1 and CDR2 are SGHRS and YFSETQ. V gave up 4 bases and J gave up 3 bases, with 13 bases separating them.

This clonotype has only a few counts. This chain uses TRBV20-1 with TRBJ1-6; maybe TRBD1 (5 bases). Trimming shortened V by 3 bases and J by 7 bases, and 10 bases separated the two germline ends. Germline V gene sequence: CDR1 DFQATT, CDR2 SNEGSKA (reference sequence). The CDR3 extends over 13 amino acids. The CDR3 bases are TGCAGTGCTAGTTGGACAAAAAATTCACCCCTCCACTTT. Amino acid sequence: CSASWTKNSPLHF.

This clonotype was detected many times. This chain joins TRBV2 and TRBJ1-1; 8 bases match TRBD1. The CDR3 loop spans 13 amino acids. The V segment lost 3 bases and the J segment 5 bases; nucleotides outside the gene matches: 2. CDR1 is SNHLY, CDR2 FYNNEI, per germline. The CDR3 DNA is TGTGCCAGCAGTGAGACAGGGGATACTGAAGCTTTCTTT. Translating it yields CASSETGDTEAFF.

This clonotype was counted ten times or more. The chain carries TRBV4-3 and TRBJ2-1, with 10 bases fitting TRBD2. The germline V gene has CDR1 LGHNA and CDR2 YSLEER. The CDR3 contains 17 residues. V lost 0 bases and J lost 4; bases outside the gene matches: 6. The CDR3 sequence: CASSQDRSSGRYNEQFF. The CDR3 DNA reads as TGCGCCAGCAGCCAAGACAGGAGTAGCGGGAGGTACAATGAGCAGTTCTTC.

J is TRBJ2-7 and V is TRBV29-1, with 7 bases matching TRBD1. V lost 6 bases and J lost 3; bases outside the gene matches: 14. This CDR3 is built from 15 residues. Germline V gene sequence: CDR1 SQVTM, CDR2 ANQGSEA. This CDR3 reads CSVQNQEGARYEQYF. The CDR3 region has the DNA TGCAGCGTCCAAAACCAAGAGGGGGCCCGCTACGAGCAGTACTTC.

This clonotype was seen repeatedly, ten times or more. The gene calls are TRBV7-2 and TRBJ2-1; D not certain. The CDR3 consists of 12 residues. Trimming left V 5 bases short and J 9 bases short, with 11 bases between. Germline CDR1 and CDR2: SGHTA and FQGNSA. CDR3 amino acids: CASSPLTAEQFF. Written as DNA, the CDR3 is TGTGCCAGCAGCCCGCTTACCGCTGAGCAGTTCTTC.

The rearrangement links TRBV12-3 or TRBV12-4 to TRBJ2-7; perhaps TRBD1 as D (6 bases). V lost 3 bases, J lost 6 bases, and 15 bases lay in between. The CDR3 extends over 14 amino acids. The CDR3 sequence is CASSLVREGGEQYF. The CDR3, as DNA: TGTGCCAGCAGTTTGGTCAGGGAAGGGGGCGAGCAGTACTTC.

The chain combines TRBV3-1 with TRBJ2-7; perhaps TRBD2 as D (5 bases). V was cut by 3 bases and J by 2 bases, with 5 bases left in between. The CDR3 covers 12 residues. Per germline, CDR1 LGHDT and CDR2 YNNKEL (reference sequence). In DNA form, the CDR3 reads TGTGCCAGCAGCCACGGGGCCTACGAGCAGTACTTC. Its translation: CASSHGAYEQYF.

The chain links TRBV6-1 to TRBJ1-5; D uncertain. Germline V gene sequence: CDR1 MNHNS, CDR2 SASEGT. The V and J ends lost 2 bases and 1 base respectively, with 15 bases between them. This CDR3 comprises 17 residues. CDR3: CASSEFGGSGSNQPQHF. In DNA, the CDR3 is TGTGCCAGCAGTGAATTTGGAGGGTCGGGGAGCAATCAGCCCCAGCATTTT.

Ten or more counts support this clonotype. The gene calls are TRBV29-1 and TRBJ2-3; D call uncertain. With 5 bases removed from V and 4 bases from J, the gap between germline ends came to 7 bases. This CDR3 contains 11 residues. Germline loops: CDR1 SQVTM, CDR2 ANQGSEA. For the CDR3, the DNA is TGCAGCGTTCGCCCCTCAGATACGCAGTATTTT. This codes for CSVRPSDTQYF.

The sample holds many counts of this clonotype. This chain joins TRBV28 and TRBJ2-5, with TRBD1 matching over 7 bases. Trimming at V came to 4 bases and at J to 2 bases, leaving 4 bases not matched to a gene. From germline, CDR1 is MDHEN and CDR2 SYDVKM. The CDR3 consists of 14 residues. Here the CDR3 DNA reads TGTGCCAGCAGTTCGGCAGGGGGACAAGAGACCCAGTACTTC. It codes for CASSSAGGQETQYF.

The chain employs TRBV4-1 and TRBJ2-7; 11 nucleotides line up with TRBD2. The CDR3 contains 15 residues. With 0 bases clipped from V and 5 bases from J, the junction kept 3 bases outside the gene matches. CDR1 and CDR2 from the germline V gene are MGHRA and YSYEKL. CDR3 sequence (DNA): TGCGCCAGCAGCCAAGAGGCGACTAGCGGGGACGAGCAGTACTTC. Protein sequence: CASSQEATSGDEQYF.

In this sample, this clonotype turned up many times. CDR3 protein: CSARDPGGIFYEQYF. Written as DNA, the CDR3 is TGCAGTGCTAGAGATCCCGGGGGAATCTTCTACGAGCAGTACTTC. This chain joins TRBV20-1 and TRBJ2-7; D is possibly TRBD2 (6 bases). Trimming removed 0 bases from V and 3 bases from J, with 15 bases in between. The length of the CDR3 is 15 residues. CDR1 and CDR2 from the germline V gene are DFQATT and SNEGSKA (reference sequence).

The table lists this clonotype with many counts. The rearrangement uses TRBV10-3 and TRBJ2-1, with 7 positions matching TRBD2. The CDR3 totals 15 residues. V was clipped by 2 bases and J by 6 bases; unmatched bases: 7. CDR1 and CDR2 (germline): ENHRY, SYGVKD. The DNA for the CDR3 is TGTGCCATCAGTGAGCCTACTAGCGTCGGCAATGAGCAGTTCTTC. Translating gives CAISEPTSVGNEQFF.

This clonotype was seen more than once but under ten times. The rearrangement joins TRBV20-1 to TRBJ2-1, with 10 bases identical to TRBD1. V lost 3 bases and J lost 4; bases outside the gene matches: 3. There are 14 residues in the CDR3. Per germline, CDR1 DFQATT and CDR2 SNEGSKA (reference sequence). The CDR3 sequence is CSASWDRGYNEQFF. As DNA, the CDR3 is TGCAGTGCTAGCTGGGACAGGGGTTACAATGAGCAGTTCTTC.

On this clonotype: A junction boundary mismatches the germline segment, possibly from a read error. The chain recombines TRBV3-1 with TRBJ2-1; D gene ambiguous. This CDR3 region has 15 residues. The germline CDR1 and CDR2 sequences are LGHDT and YNNKEL (reference sequence). As DNA, the CDR3 is TGTGCCACCAGCTCGGCCTTAAGCTCCTACAATGAGCAGTTCTTC. This codes for CATSSALSSYNEQFF.